This T cell receptor (beta chain) is drawn from a study of blood T cell repertoires in COVID-19. Repertoires were generated with immunoSEQ multiplex PCR, while TCRdb's copy carries only in-frame clones and drops some. The repertoire holds about 140,000 clones, with roughly 80% as singletons. This CDR3 is 15 amino acids long. The germline V and J ends were trimmed by 2 bases and 4 bases, with 15 bases remaining between them. Germline loops: CDR1 SEHNR, CDR2 FQNEAQ (reference sequence). In this sample, this clone turned up a few times. V gene TRBV7-9 combines with J gene TRBJ2-7; D is possibly TRBD1 (6 bases). Source material: PBMCs or T cells enriched from blood (not recorded which). The TCR was taken from a woman between 18 and 29 years old who had been exposed to COVID-19. Here the CDR3 DNA reads TGTGCCAGCAGCTTAAAGACAGGAGAGGGGTACGAGCAGTACTTC. Translating gives CASSLKTGEGYEQYF.